This passage covers 32 T cell receptor beta chains from one sample sequenced in a study of a mutant IDH1 vaccine in newly diagnosed glioma. Time point: week 47, end of study. Doses comprised 300 ug of mutant IDH1 20-mer peptide each, plus topical imiquimod. No antigen is known for these receptors. Sequencing was performed with immunoSEQ multiplex PCR; in TCRdb, only in-frame clones are kept and a portion is missing. Of about 56,000 clones detected, about 79% appear once; the ten largest clones hold approximately 5.3%. The sample consisted of PBMCs, taken from a glioma patient whose treatment included an IDH1 peptide vaccine. The receptors stem from a man aged 45-65 years with glioma.

J is TRBJ1-2 and V is TRBV6-5; D is undetermined. The CDR3 runs 15 residues. Looked up from germline, CDR1 is MNHEY and CDR2 is SVGAGI. Trimming removed 0 bases from V and 5 bases from J, with 13 bases in between. CDR3 protein: CASSYSAKTLYGYTF. The CDR3 DNA reads as TGTGCCAGCAGTTACTCGGCCAAAACGCTTTATGGCTACACCTTC.

The chain joins TRBV10-3 to TRBJ1-1, with 7 positions matching TRBD1. The V segment lost 1 base and the J segment 3 bases; nucleotides outside the gene matches: 2. The CDR3 has 14 residues. Germline CDR1 ENHRY, CDR2 SYGVKD. The CDR3 region is CAISELGTDTEAFF. The CDR3, as DNA: TGTGCCATCAGTGAGTTGGGGACAGACACTGAAGCTTTCTTT.

V and J are TRBV11-2 and TRBJ1-1; D may be TRBD1 (6 bases). Germline V CDR1 and CDR2: SGHAT, FQNNGV. V lost 1 base and J lost 4, with 10 bases in between. The CDR3 consists of 14 residues. The chain's CDR3 is CASSLVLQGTEAFF. The CDR3 nucleotides read TGTGCCAGCAGCTTAGTTCTACAGGGCACTGAAGCTTTCTTT.

This CDR3 is CASSYQETNYGYTF. DNA of the CDR3: TGTGCCAGCAGCTATCAGGAAACTAACTATGGCTACACCTTC. The gene calls are TRBV5-6 and TRBJ1-2; no clear D. V lost 3 bases and J lost 0, with 9 bases in between. Looked up from germline, CDR1 is SGHDT and CDR2 is YYEEEE. The CDR3 loop spans 14 amino acids. The entire variable domain, with the rest obtained from reference TRBV5-6 and TRBJ1-2, is as follows: DAGVTQSPTHLIKTRGQQVTLRCSPKSGHDTVSWYQQALGQGPQFIFQYYEEEERQRGNFPDRFSGHQFPNYSSELNVNALLLGDSALYLCASSYQETNYGYTFGSGTRLTVV.

This clone was recorded a few times. The chain joins TRBV29-1 to TRBJ2-1, with 14 positions matching TRBD2. CDR1 and CDR2 from the germline V gene are SQVTM and ANQGSEA. This CDR3 comprises 13 residues. Trimming took 7 bases from V and 8 from J; bases not matched to a gene: 4. In DNA, the CDR3 is TGCAGCGCCGGGACTAGCGGGGGCGATGAGCAGTTCTTC. It translates to CSAGTSGGDEQFF.

This sequence joins TRBV30 and TRBJ1-5; D uncertain. Germline V gene lookup returns CDR1 GTSNPN and CDR2 SVGIG (reference sequence). The CDR3 extends over 12 amino acids. Trimming shortened V by 1 base and J by 2 bases, and 3 bases separated the two germline ends. CDR3 nucleotide sequence: TGTGCCTGGAGTGAGGGCAATCAGCCCCAGCATTTT. It specifies CAWSEGNQPQHF.

This chain joins TRBV29-1 and TRBJ1-2; D is undetermined. V gave up 7 bases and J gave up 3 bases, with 6 bases separating them. This CDR3 comprises 10 residues. CDR1 and CDR2 (germline): SQVTM, ANQGSEA. CDR3 region: CSAGDYGYTF. The CDR3 nucleotides are TGCAGCGCTGGGGACTATGGCTACACCTTC.

This chain's CDR3 is CASSLAEDLMNTEAFF. For the CDR3, the DNA is TGCGCCAGCAGCTTGGCCGAGGATCTCATGAACACTGAAGCTTTCTTT. The chain links TRBV5-1 to TRBJ1-1; the D is unclear. The V and J ends lost 0 bases and 0 bases respectively, with 12 bases between them. The CDR3 is 16 residues long. Germline V gives CDR1 SGHRS, CDR2 YFSETQ.

This chain connects TRBV10-3 to TRBJ2-3; D gene uncertain. V lost 6 bases to trimming and J lost 4 bases, with 5 bases between them. The length of the CDR3 is 11 residues. Germline assignment: CDR1 ENHRY and CDR2 SYGVKD. DNA of the CDR3: TGTGCCATCAGAACAGCAGATACGCAGTATTTT. Translated: CAIRTADTQYF.

This chain links TRBV9 with TRBJ2-7, with TRBD2 as a possible D gene (6 bases). The germline V gene encodes CDR1 SGDLS and CDR2 YYNGEE. V was shortened by 0 bases and J by 5 bases, with 15 bases between the two germline ends. The CDR3 runs to 15 residues. The CDR3 region is CASSVGQGGSHEQYF. The CDR3 DNA follows: TGTGCCAGCAGCGTAGGGCAGGGAGGATCACACGAGCAGTACTTC.

This chain joins TRBV27 and TRBJ1-1; TRBD1 is a possible D gene (6 bases). This CDR3 has 16 residues. Germline lookup yields CDR1 MNHEY and CDR2 SMNVEV (reference sequence). With 3 bases removed from V and 5 bases from J, the gap between germline ends came to 19 bases. CDR3 residues: CASSLTPDSLATEAFF. The CDR3 DNA sequence: TGTGCCAGCAGTTTGACTCCGGACAGCTTGGCGACTGAAGCTTTCTTT.

This clone was seen a few times. The chain joins TRBV5-1 to TRBJ1-1, with unresolved D. Looked up from germline, CDR1 is SGHRS and CDR2 is YFSETQ. CDR3 length equals 13 residues. Trimming took 7 bases from V and 0 from J, leaving 10 bases between them. CDR3 region: CASFGSLNTEAFF. CDR3 DNA: TGCGCCAGCTTTGGGAGCCTGAACACTGAAGCTTTCTTT.

V usage is TRBV9 and J usage is TRBJ2-5; D call uncertain. From germline, CDR1 is SGDLS and CDR2 YYNGEE. The CDR3 consists of 15 residues. Trimming took off 2 bases at V and 2 bases at J, with 13 bases between the two ends. CDR3 DNA sequence: TGTGCCAGCAGCGTTACGGCCTTACAACAAGAGACCCAGTACTTC. It specifies CASSVTALQQETQYF.

The rearrangement links TRBV25-1 to TRBJ1-3, with a weak D call TRBD1 (5 bases). Trimming took 1 base from V and 4 from J, leaving 8 bases between them. CDR1 is MGHDK, CDR2 SYGVNS, per germline. The CDR3 is 14 residues long. This chain's CDR3 is CASSEWGKGNTIYF. CDR3 sequence (DNA): TGTGCCAGCAGTGAATGGGGGAAGGGAAACACCATATATTTT.

This clone was seen a handful of times. The chain is built from TRBV2 and TRBJ2-7; D unclear. The V gene's germline CDR1 is SNHLY and CDR2 FYNNEI. The CDR3 runs to 13 residues. Deletions cut 2 bases from V and 3 bases from J, with 8 bases between. DNA for the CDR3: TGTGCCAGCAGTGAAAACCGAGACTACGAGCAGTACTTC. Protein: CASSENRDYEQYF.

This clone was detected a few times. This chain joins TRBV5-1 and TRBJ2-7; D might be TRBD1 (6 bases). Trimming cost V 3 bases and J 0 bases, with 10 bases left between them. CDR1 is SGHRS and CDR2 is YFSETQ in the germline V gene. This CDR3 spans 14 amino acids. In DNA form, the CDR3 reads TGCGCCAGCAGCTCGGACAGAACCTCCTACGAGCAGTACTTC. This encodes CASSSDRTSYEQYF.

Only a few counts were recorded for this clone. This chain uses TRBV15 with TRBJ2-5, with D maybe TRBD1 (5 bases). V lost 0 bases and J lost 0, with 20 bases in between. CDR1 and CDR2 from the germline V gene are LNHNV and YYDKDF (reference sequence). This CDR3 has 19 residues. As DNA, the CDR3 is TGTGCCACCAGCAGAGATCTTACAGGCACCATGGTTTACCAAGAGACCCAGTACTTC. Protein product: CATSRDLTGTMVYQETQYF.

V usage is TRBV7-9 and J usage is TRBJ1-4; 7 bases agree with TRBD1. In germline, CDR1 is SEHNR, CDR2 FQNEAQ (reference sequence). The V gene end was trimmed by 5 bases and the J gene end by 7 bases; junction bases not matched to a gene: 10. This CDR3 contains 15 residues. The CDR3 sequence is CASSPRQGFFEKLFF. CDR3 nucleotide sequence: TGTGCCAGCAGCCCCCGACAGGGCTTTTTTGAAAAACTGTTTTTT.

The chain carries TRBV5-6 and TRBJ1-2, with a tentative D call TRBD1 (5 bases). V was trimmed by 1 base and J by 4 bases, leaving 14 bases between them. Per germline, CDR1 SGHDT and CDR2 YYEEEE. CDR3 length: 15 residues. This chain's CDR3 is CASSLFVTASYGYTF. The CDR3 DNA is TGTGCCAGCAGCTTGTTCGTGACAGCTTCCTATGGCTACACCTTC.

As DNA, the CDR3 is TGTGCCAGCAGTGCCGGTTCCTCTGGAAACACCATATATTTT. Translation: CASSAGSSGNTIYF. The V and J genes are TRBV6-5 and TRBJ1-3; no firm D call. The length of the CDR3 is 14 residues. Trimming took off 5 bases at V and 0 bases at J, with 8 bases between the two ends. Germline-derived CDR1 and CDR2 are MNHEY and SVGAGI.

In this sample, this clone turned up once. This chain connects TRBV5-4 to TRBJ2-7; D uncertain. V was cut by 2 bases and J by 4 bases, with 22 bases left in between. CDR3 size: 17 residues. Per germline, CDR1 SGHNT and CDR2 YYREEE (reference sequence). In DNA form, the CDR3 reads TGTGCCAGCAGCTTTACCCCCCCCAGCTCCAAACTATACGAGCAGTACTTC. It translates to CASSFTPPSSKLYEQYF.

This clone was seen just once. At one of its ends the junction is not consistent with the germline gene, which may arise from a read error. The chain employs TRBV4-3 and TRBJ1-1, with 7 bases matching TRBD1. The CDR3 is made up of 13 amino acids. Germline V gene lookup returns CDR1 LGHNA and CDR2 YSLEER. This CDR3 reads CASSQDLGTALTW. As DNA, the CDR3 is TGCGCCAGCAGCCAAGATCTAGGGACAGCCCTGACATGG.

The chain is built from TRBV4-1 and TRBJ1-5; D is uncertain. Germline CDR1 is MGHRA and CDR2 is YSYEKL. CDR3 size: 15 residues. Trimming pared 4 bases from V and 0 bases from J, leaving 10 bases between. The CDR3 sequence is CASSPLGSSNQPQHF. The CDR3 DNA follows: TGCGCCAGCAGCCCGCTCGGGAGTAGCAATCAGCCCCAGCATTTT.

CDR3 loop: CASSSRAEAFF. The CDR3 nucleotides are TGTGCCAGTAGTTCTCGCGCTGAAGCTTTCTTT. The rearrangement uses TRBV19 and TRBJ1-1; D not resolved. V was pared by 5 bases and J by 6 bases, with 7 bases between. CDR1 and CDR2 (germline): LNHDA, SQIVND (reference sequence). The CDR3 length is 11 residues.

The chain is built from TRBV7-2 and TRBJ2-7; D assignment may be TRBD1 or TRBD2 (5 bases each). From germline, CDR1 is SGHTA and CDR2 FQGNSA. The V gene lost 3 bases and the J gene lost 2 bases, with 11 bases spanning the gap. The CDR3 sequence is 14 residues long. For the CDR3, the DNA is TGTGCCAGCAGCTTGGCCGGGACCCCCTACGAGCAGTACTTC. Its translation is CASSLAGTPYEQYF.

V is TRBV4-3 and J is TRBJ1-1, with TRBD1 identical over 11 bases. The CDR3 spans 14 residues. V dropped 0 bases and J dropped 9; count of bases not matched to a gene: 3. CDR1 and CDR2 (germline): LGHNA, YSLEER. The CDR3 region is CASSQDGTGGKAFF. The CDR3 bases are TGCGCCAGCAGCCAAGATGGGACAGGGGGTAAAGCTTTCTTT.

V gene TRBV7-9 combines with J gene TRBJ1-4; tentatively, D is TRBD1 (6 bases). The germline V and J ends were trimmed by 4 bases and 7 bases, with 16 bases remaining between them. Germline CDR1 is SEHNR and CDR2 is FQNEAQ (reference sequence). The CDR3 sequence is 15 residues long. The CDR3 DNA reads as TGTGCCAGCAGCTCGCCGGGGGCGCGGGGTGAAAAACTGTTTTTT. Translated, it gives CASSSPGARGEKLFF.

The genes are TRBV19 and TRBJ2-7, with 7 bases matching TRBD1. Germline CDR1 and CDR2: LNHDA and SQIVND (reference sequence). V lost 4 bases and J lost 3; bases outside the gene matches: 6. CDR3 size: 14 residues. CDR3 amino acids: CASSTGTDFYEQYF. The CDR3 DNA is TGTGCCAGTAGTACCGGGACAGACTTCTACGAGCAGTACTTC.

This clone occurred a few times. This chain joins TRBV5-4 and TRBJ1-4; maybe TRBD1 (6 bases). CDR3 size: 14 residues. Germline V gene data show CDR1 as SGHNT and CDR2 as YYREEE (reference sequence). Trimming stripped 9 bases from V and 2 bases from J, with 14 bases between. Here the CDR3 DNA reads TGTGCCATCTCAGCCCAGGGGACTAATGAAAAACTGTTTTTT. This encodes CAISAQGTNEKLFF.

The chain combines TRBV19 with TRBJ2-2, with 8 bases aligning to TRBD2. V shed 8 bases and J 8 bases; nucleotides not matched to a gene: 10. This CDR3 is built from 14 residues. The germline V gene has CDR1 LNHDA and CDR2 SQIVND (reference sequence). As DNA, the CDR3 is TGTGCCAGTGCAACTAGCGGATCAAGGGGGGAGCTGTTTTTT. Residues: CASATSGSRGELFF.

The gene calls are TRBV5-1 and TRBJ2-2; 7 bases align to TRBD1. The CDR3 runs 14 residues. Germline V gene data show CDR1 as SGHRS and CDR2 as YFSETQ. Germline trimming cut 5 bases from V and 3 bases from J; bases unmatched to any gene: 4. The CDR3: CASRLQGDTGELFF. CDR3 nucleotide sequence: TGCGCCAGCAGATTGCAGGGGGACACCGGGGAGCTGTTTTTT.

This clone was seen more than once but under ten times. The J gene is TRBJ2-5, the V gene TRBV2; D is perhaps TRBD2 (6 bases). The V and J ends lost 7 bases and 13 bases respectively, with 13 bases between them. The CDR3 has 10 amino acids. The germline V gene has CDR1 SNHLY and CDR2 FYNNEI. The CDR3 is CASNRDLPYF. CDR3 nucleotides: TGTGCCAGCAATCGGGACTTGCCGTACTTC.